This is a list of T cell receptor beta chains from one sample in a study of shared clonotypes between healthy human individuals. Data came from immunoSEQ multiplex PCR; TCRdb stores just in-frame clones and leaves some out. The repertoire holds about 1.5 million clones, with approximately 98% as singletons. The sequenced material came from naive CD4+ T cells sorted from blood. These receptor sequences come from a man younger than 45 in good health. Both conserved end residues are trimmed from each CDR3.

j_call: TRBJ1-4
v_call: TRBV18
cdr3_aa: ASSRTGGNEKLF

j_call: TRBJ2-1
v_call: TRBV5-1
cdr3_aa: ASSLVPVGNEQF

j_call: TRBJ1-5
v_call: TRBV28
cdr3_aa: ASSLITESDQPQH

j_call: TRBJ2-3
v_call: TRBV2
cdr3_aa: ASSEVGATDTQY

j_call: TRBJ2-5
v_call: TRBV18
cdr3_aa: ASSPKGPGRFQETQY

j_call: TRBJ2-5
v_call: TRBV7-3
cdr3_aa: ASSPSGWETQY

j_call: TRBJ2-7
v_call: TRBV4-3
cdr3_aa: ASSLLLGAYEQY

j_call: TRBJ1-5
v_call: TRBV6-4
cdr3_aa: ASRRGQVNQPQH

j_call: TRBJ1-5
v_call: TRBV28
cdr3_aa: ASSTGNQPQH

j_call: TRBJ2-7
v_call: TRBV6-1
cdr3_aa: ASSASGTGYEQY

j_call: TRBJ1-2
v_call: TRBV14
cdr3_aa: ASSHLHLGRVEDGYT

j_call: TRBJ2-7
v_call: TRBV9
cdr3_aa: ASSRTESYEQY

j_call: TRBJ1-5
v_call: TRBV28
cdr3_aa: ASTPDRVRPQH

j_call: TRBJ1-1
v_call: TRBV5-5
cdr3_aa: ASSLDPPGDTEAF

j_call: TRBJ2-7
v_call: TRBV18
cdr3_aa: ASSPNSLYEQY

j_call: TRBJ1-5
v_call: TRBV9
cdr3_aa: ASSGIDGQPQH

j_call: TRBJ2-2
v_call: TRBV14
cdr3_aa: ASSHKGLVSGELF

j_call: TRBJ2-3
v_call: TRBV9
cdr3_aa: ASSVEGRRTQY

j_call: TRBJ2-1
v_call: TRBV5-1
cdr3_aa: ASSPGGIVNLNEQF

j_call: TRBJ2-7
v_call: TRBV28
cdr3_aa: ASSPPGSHEQY

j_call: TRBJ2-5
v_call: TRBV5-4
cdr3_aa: ASSSTGSGETQY

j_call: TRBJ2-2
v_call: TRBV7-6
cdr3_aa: ASSMGLAGSGELF

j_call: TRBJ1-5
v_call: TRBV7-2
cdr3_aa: ASSKTPGRDARQPQH

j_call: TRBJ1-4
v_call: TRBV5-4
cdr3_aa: ASSLAGGRGLSEKLF

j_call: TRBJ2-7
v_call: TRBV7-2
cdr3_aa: ASSLRQRSYEQY

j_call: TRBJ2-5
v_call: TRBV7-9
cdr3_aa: ASSSRQAWTSTQETQY

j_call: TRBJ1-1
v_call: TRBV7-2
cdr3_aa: ASEPLTVNTEAF

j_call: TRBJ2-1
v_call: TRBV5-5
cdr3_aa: ASNGLADNEQF

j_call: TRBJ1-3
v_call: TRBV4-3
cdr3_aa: ASSQDLQVANTIY

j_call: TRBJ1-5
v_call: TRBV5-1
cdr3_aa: ASSPGRNQPQH

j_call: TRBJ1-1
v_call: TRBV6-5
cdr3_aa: ASRGQDTEAF

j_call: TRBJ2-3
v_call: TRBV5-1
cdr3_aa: ASTARVADTQY

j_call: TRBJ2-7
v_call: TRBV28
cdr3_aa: ASSPIVGLNPYEQY

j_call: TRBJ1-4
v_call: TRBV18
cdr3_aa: ASSPPSASTNEKLF

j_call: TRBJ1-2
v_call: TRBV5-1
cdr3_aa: ASSSEGNYGYT

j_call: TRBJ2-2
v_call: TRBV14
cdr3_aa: ASSRLDRTGELF

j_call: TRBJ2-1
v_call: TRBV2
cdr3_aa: ASRRLGYNEQF

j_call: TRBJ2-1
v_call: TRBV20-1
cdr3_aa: SEASINEQF

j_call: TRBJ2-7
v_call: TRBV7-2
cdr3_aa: ASSHSGTAIEQY

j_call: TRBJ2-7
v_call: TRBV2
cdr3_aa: ASSASTGIGHEQY

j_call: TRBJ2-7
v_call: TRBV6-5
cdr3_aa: ASKTTVPSYEQY

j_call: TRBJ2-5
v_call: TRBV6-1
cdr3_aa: ASKGQGAVGETQY

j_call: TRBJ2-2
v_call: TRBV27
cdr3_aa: ASRGSRQGTGELF

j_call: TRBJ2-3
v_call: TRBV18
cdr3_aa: ASSPSRLAGGTDTQY

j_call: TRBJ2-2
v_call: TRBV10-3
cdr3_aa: AINGGTNTGELF

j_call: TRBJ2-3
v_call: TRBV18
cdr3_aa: ASSPADTQY

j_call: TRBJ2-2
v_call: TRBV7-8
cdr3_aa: ASSRGNTGELF